The rows below give T cell receptor beta chains drawn from one sample of a study of vaccination and CD4 T cells after COVID-19. TCRdb analysed the PCR reads with MiXCR anew, one entry per CDR3 protein. This table has about 26,000 distinct CDR3 sequences, around half appearing once. No antigen has been identified for these receptors. The sequenced sample was CD4+ T cells from blood, cultured in vitro, obtained before SARS-CoV-2 vaccination. All receptors come from a human donor who received a COVID-19 vaccine. CDR3s include the opening cysteine and the closing phenylalanine or tryptophan. D genes are given only for firm matches.

D: -; J: TRBJ1-1; V: TRBV2; CDR3: CASSPNTVHTEAFF
D: TRBD2; J: TRBJ2-3; V: TRBV20-1; CDR3: CSARLSGGAGTDTQYF
D: TRBD1; J: TRBJ1-3; V: TRBV6-5; CDR3: CASSLQRTGAGNTIYF
D: TRBD1; J: TRBJ1-2; V: TRBV5-1; CDR3: CASSRGQGALISNYGYTF
D: TRBD2; J: TRBJ2-3; V: TRBV20-1; CDR3: CSARETSGGQYF
D: -; J: TRBJ1-4; V: TRBV2; CDR3: CASMEAATNEKLFF
D: -; J: TRBJ1-5; V: TRBV19; CDR3: CASSISLQGGNQPQHF
D: TRBD1; J: TRBJ1-2; V: TRBV30; CDR3: CAWRTTGTGSYGYTF
D: -; J: TRBJ1-5; V: TRBV20-1; CDR3: CSAQQGYQPQHF
D: TRBD1; J: TRBJ2-5; V: TRBV6-1; CDR3: CATKGQGRETQYF
D: -; J: TRBJ2-3; V: TRBV14; CDR3: CASSQDLARVADTQYF
D: TRBD2; J: TRBJ2-3; V: TRBV20-1; CDR3: CSPLSGVETDTQYF
D: -; J: TRBJ1-2; V: TRBV7-8; CDR3: CASSLVEKSYGYTF
D: TRBD2; J: TRBJ2-1; V: TRBV5-1; CDR3: CASSLGGTSGGAGSSYNEQFF
D: -; J: TRBJ1-5; V: TRBV20-1; CDR3: CSARPGRYSNQPQHF
D: -; J: TRBJ1-1; V: TRBV19; CDR3: CASREGAEAFF